The T cell receptor beta chain described here comes from a study of blood T cells in healthy people across ages (dated by TCRdb to the mid-2010s). Some background on the complete study: In model experiments, roughly one uniquely barcoded TCR beta cDNA molecule per two T cells was captured by template switching. Donors were grouped into four age groups: young (average approximately 15 years), middle-aged (39), aged (around 66) and long-lived (about 82). To track age-related changes in TCR beta repertoire diversity, the study relied on deep sequencing normalized with unique cDNA molecular identifiers. For two donors (one aged 18 to 29 and one aged 80 or older), the study analyzed two additional independent replicas of 1 million unique cDNA reads from the same blood draw. Donors of different ages were randomly distributed across sequencing lanes to avoid experimental bias. Results and caveats for the whole study, not just this receptor: Compared with the aged group, the long-lived group had more naive CD4+ T cells, fewer expanded clones and increased TCR diversity, a pattern suggesting age selection. Bulk unsorted PBMC profiling prevented conclusive comparison of naive and antigen-experienced compartments. As age increased, observed TCR beta diversity per million T cells dropped in a roughly linear way, and a significant reduction was already evident by age about 40. The percentage of naive T cells measured by flow cytometry correlated strongly with observed TCR beta diversity. Estimates of total diversity based on one million sequenced T cells were regarded as lower bounds and as underestimates. Donor CMV infection status was unknown, potentially confounding age-related changes in expanded clonotypes.

The germline V gene gives CDR1 as SGHRS and CDR2 as YFSETQ. The CDR3 spans 15 residues, from the cysteine through the phenylalanine. Of the read, only the CDR3 DNA is kept; its 45 bases are in frame from base 1. Trimming takes 1 base from V and 2 bases from J, and the germline ends sit 12 bases apart. With regard to this clonotype: Its recognized antigen is unknown. Per-base quality was not reported, and no clone a single base away is much larger than it.

Library generation was performed with 5' RACE. The listed sequencing device is Illumina HiSeq 2500. A second PCR of about 6 to 11 cycles was performed with a sample-barcoded 5' primer and a J-beta primer mix. Each TCR beta cDNA molecule received a unique molecular identifier from a template-switch 5' adaptor carrying 12 random nucleotides. Each sample yielded at least 2.5 million CDR3-containing paired-end reads. The Mint cDNA synthesis kit, primed by a TRBC-specific oligonucleotide, was used to synthesize first-strand cDNA from all RNA. All cDNA was treated with uracil-DNA glycosylase and then went through a first 18-cycle PCR with the universal primers M1SS and BC2_uni_R. Under the source paper's analysis protocol: For normalization, 1 million high-quality reads were randomly selected from each sample, with every read carrying a distinct molecular identifier. Instead of being binned into consensus sequences, reads that shared molecular identifiers were thrown out. MiTCR, run with a Q25 quality threshold and the strictest error-elimination algorithm, handled CDR3 identification, clonotype clustering and error correction. A nonparametric unseen species model with Euler transformation was used to estimate lower-bound total TCR beta diversity. TCRdb handled the public reads itself, with Q25 trimming in fastp and clone calling in MiXCR, and kept productive beta chains. Rows are unified per CDR3 protein, each entry keeping the most common DNA and genes. In this record, the V and J calls reflect TCRdb's handling and not the investigators' own analysis. The sample yields 1.5 million to 2 million distinct CDR3 sequences; about 50% were counted once. The ten largest clones capture over 2% of the sample.

Donors were about 36 systemically healthy Caucasian individuals from Russia aged roughly 6 to 100 years. Each donor gave about 10 milliliters of peripheral blood, drawn into EDTA-treated Vacutainer tubes. Ficoll-Paque density-gradient centrifugation was used to isolate PBMCs, with at least 6.5 million per sample. Trizol reagent was used to extract total RNA from PBMCs, with at least 6 micrograms per sample. For every donor, an aliquot of PBMCs went through flow cytometry to measure the percentages of naive CD45RAhigh/CD27high T cells. The receptor's source is a woman between 40 and 50 years old in good health. Source material: blood. The chain couples TRBV5-1 to TRBJ2-5; a confident D gene designation cannot be given. This receptor carries the CDR3 CASSLKGHGQETQYF. The bases read TGCGCCAGCAGCTTGAAGGGCCACGGGCAAGAGACCCAGTACTTC.